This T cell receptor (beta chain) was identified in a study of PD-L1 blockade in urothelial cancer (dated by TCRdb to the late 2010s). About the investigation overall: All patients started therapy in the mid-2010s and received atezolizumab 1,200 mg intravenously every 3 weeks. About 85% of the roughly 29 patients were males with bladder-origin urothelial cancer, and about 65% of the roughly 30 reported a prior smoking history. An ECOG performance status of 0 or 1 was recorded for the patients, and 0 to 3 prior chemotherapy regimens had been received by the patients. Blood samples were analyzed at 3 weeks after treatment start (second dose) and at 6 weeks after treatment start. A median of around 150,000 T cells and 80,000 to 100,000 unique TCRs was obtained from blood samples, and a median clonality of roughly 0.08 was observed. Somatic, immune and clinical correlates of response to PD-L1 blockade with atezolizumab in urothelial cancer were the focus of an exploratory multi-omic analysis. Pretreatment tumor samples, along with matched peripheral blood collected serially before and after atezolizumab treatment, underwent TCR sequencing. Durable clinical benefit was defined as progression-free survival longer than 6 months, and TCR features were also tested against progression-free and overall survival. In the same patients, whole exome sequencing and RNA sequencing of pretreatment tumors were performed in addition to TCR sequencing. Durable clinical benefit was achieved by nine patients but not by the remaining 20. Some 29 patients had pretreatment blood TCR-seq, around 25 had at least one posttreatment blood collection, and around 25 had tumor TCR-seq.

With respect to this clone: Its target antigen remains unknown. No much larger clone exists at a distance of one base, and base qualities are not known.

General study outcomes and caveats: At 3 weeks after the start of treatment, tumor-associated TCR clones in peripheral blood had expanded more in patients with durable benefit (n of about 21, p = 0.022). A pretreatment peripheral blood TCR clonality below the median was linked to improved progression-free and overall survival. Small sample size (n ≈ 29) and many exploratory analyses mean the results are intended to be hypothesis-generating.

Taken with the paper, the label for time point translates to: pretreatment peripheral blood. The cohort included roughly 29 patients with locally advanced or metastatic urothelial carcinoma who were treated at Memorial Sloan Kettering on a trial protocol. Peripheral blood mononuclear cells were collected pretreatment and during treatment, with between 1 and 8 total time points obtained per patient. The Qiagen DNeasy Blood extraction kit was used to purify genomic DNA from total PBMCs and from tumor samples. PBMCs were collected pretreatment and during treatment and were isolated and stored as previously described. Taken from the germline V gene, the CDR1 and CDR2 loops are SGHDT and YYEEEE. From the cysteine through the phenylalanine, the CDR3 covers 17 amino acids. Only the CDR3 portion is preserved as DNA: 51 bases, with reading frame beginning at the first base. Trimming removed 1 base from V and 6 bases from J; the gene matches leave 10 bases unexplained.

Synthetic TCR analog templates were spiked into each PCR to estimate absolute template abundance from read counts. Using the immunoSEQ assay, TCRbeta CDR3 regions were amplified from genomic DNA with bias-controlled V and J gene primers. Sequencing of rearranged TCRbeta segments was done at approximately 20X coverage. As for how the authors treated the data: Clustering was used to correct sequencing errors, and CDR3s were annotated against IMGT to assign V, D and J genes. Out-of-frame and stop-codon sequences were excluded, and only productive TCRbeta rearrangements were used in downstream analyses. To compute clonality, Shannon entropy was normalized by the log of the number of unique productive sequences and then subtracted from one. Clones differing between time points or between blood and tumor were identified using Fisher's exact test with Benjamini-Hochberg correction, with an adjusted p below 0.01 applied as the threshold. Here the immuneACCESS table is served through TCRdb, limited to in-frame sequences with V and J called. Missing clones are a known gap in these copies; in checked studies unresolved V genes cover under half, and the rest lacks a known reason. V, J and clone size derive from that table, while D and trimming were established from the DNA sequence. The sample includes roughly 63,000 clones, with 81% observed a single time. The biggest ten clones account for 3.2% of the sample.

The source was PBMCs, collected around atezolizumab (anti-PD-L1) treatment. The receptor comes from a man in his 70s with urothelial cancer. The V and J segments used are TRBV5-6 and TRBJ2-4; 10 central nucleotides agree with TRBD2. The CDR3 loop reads CASSLYGLADQRNIQYF. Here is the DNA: TGTGCCAGCAGCTTGTACGGACTAGCGGATCAGCGAAACATTCAGTACTTC.